These T cell receptor beta chains were read from a single sample in a study of T cells in Graves' hyperthyroidism and ophthalmopathy. TCRdb analysed the multiplex PCR reads with MiXCR anew, one entry per CDR3 protein. The data contain about 840,000 distinct CDR3 sequences, 35% to 40% of them seen just once; the ten biggest clones take up 7.5% to 9.5%. The sequenced material came from blood. Receptors were obtained from a man between 18 and 35 years old with Graves' hyperthyroidism. The CDR3 runs from the conserved cysteine through the conserved F or W. A D gene is named only where the DNA matches it firmly. Some rows mark clone size as missing; the rest say once, few, many or name a class of expanded clone.

NA NA TRBJ1-1 TRBV5-5 CASRDVTEAFF TGTGCCAGCAGGGACGTCACTGAAGCTTTCTTT
NA many TRBJ2-2 TRBV7-8 CASSLARLPGELFF TGTGCCAGCAGCTTAGCCCGCCTGCCCGGGGAGCTGTTTTTT
NA NA TRBJ2-5 TRBV5-6 CASSLAPGTPQETQYF TGTGCCAGCAGCTTAGCGCCAGGGACTCCTCAAGAGACCCAGTACTTC
NA many TRBJ2-5 TRBV7-9 CASREWADQRETQYF TGTGCCAGCAGAGAATGGGCGGACCAAAGAGAGACCCAGTACTTC
TRBD1 many TRBJ1-1 TRBV2 CASSEAGGTEAFF TGTGCCAGCAGTGAGGCAGGGGGCACTGAAGCTTTCTTT
NA few TRBJ1-4 TRBV7-8 CASSRDGRTNEKLFF TGTGCCAGCAGCCGGGACGGGAGGACTAATGAAAAACTGTTTTTT
NA NA TRBJ1-4 TRBV10-3 CASWYGGGTNEKLFF TGTGCCAGCTGGTATGGGGGAGGGACTAATGAAAAACTGTTTTTT
TRBD1 many TRBJ2-7 TRBV7-8 CASSHIDRAHEQYF TGTGCCAGCAGTCACATCGACAGGGCCCACGAGCAGTACTTC
TRBD1 NA TRBJ1-6 TRBV2 CASKRDRVEHSPLHF TGTGCCAGCAAGAGGGACAGGGTTGAGCATTCACCCCTCCACTTT
NA few TRBJ2-7 TRBV9 CASSHRGSYEQYF TGTGCCAGCAGCCATCGAGGGTCCTACGAGCAGTACTTC
NA NA TRBJ1-1 TRBV19 CASSIGALEAFF TGTGCCAGTAGTATAGGGGCGCTTGAAGCTTTCTTT
NA many TRBJ1-6 TRBV5-1 CASRNGTSPSPLHF TGCGCCAGCAGAAACGGGACGTCCCCTTCACCCCTCCACTTT
NA many TRBJ1-4 TRBV7-8 CASSYRTAEKLFF TGTGCCAGCAGCTACCGGACAGCTGAAAAACTGTTTTTT
NA few TRBJ2-7 TRBV6-6 CASSYSEGEFNEQYF TGTGCCAGCAGTTACTCGGAAGGGGAATTCAACGAGCAGTACTTC
NA NA TRBJ1-3 TRBV20-1 CSARGGHQADTIYF TGCAGTGCTAGGGGAGGACACCAAGCGGACACCATATATTTT
NA NA TRBJ2-1 TRBV19 CASSMGRRDEQFF TGTGCCAGTAGTATGGGGCGACGGGATGAGCAGTTCTTC
NA NA TRBJ1-2 TRBV10-2 CTSNEPSRGGLGSYTF TGCACCAGCAATGAGCCCAGCCGAGGTGGCCTAGGGAGCTACACCTTC
TRBD1 NA TRBJ2-7 TRBV6-5 CASSYTRVTGGVYEQYF TGTGCCAGCAGTTACACACGAGTGACAGGGGGAGTCTACGAGCAGTACTTC
TRBD1 few TRBJ1-2 TRBV19 CASSTRDRGPDGYTF TGTGCCAGTAGTACCAGGGACAGGGGGCCGGATGGCTACACCTTC
NA NA TRBJ2-5 TRBV7-9 CASSFDGNQPQYF TGTGCCAGCAGCTTCGACGGCAATCAGCCCCAGTACTTC
NA many TRBJ1-2 TRBV20-1 CSAPMRQLYGYTF TGCAGTGCCCCCATGCGACAGCTATATGGCTACACCTTC
NA few TRBJ1-1 TRBV20-1 CSAQGGAHEAFF TGCAGTGCCCAAGGGGGGGCCCATGAAGCTTTCTTT
NA many TRBJ1-2 TRBV29-1 CSVAPQGGAENGYTF TGCAGCGTTGCCCCACAGGGTGGGGCTGAGAATGGCTACACCTTC
NA NA TRBJ2-7 TRBV29-1 CSVRGTARNSYEQYF TGCAGCGTTCGCGGGACAGCTAGAAACTCCTACGAGCAGTACTTC
NA NA TRBJ1-1 TRBV10-3 CAISDPEDTEAFF TGTGCCATCAGTGATCCCGAGGACACTGAAGCTTTCTTT
NA NA TRBJ1-4 TRBV9 CASSWGIGSEKLFF TGTGCCAGCAGTTGGGGAATCGGTAGTGAAAAACTGTTTTTT
NA NA TRBJ2-1 TRBV7-6 CASSRDLGRWDEQFF TGTGCCAGCAGCAGAGACTTAGGCCGATGGGATGAGCAGTTCTTC
NA many TRBJ1-5 TRBV7-3 CASSLLGPGEGQPQHF TGTGCCAGCAGCTTACTGGGGCCAGGGGAAGGTCAGCCCCAGCATTTT
NA few TRBJ2-2 TRBV7-2 CASRYQVNAGELFF TGTGCCAGCAGATATCAGGTTAACGCCGGGGAGCTGTTTTTT
NA many TRBJ1-1 TRBV20-1 CSARFSANTEAFF TGCAGTGCTAGATTCAGCGCAAACACTGAAGCTTTCTTT